The rows below give T cell receptor beta chains drawn from one sample of a study of identical twins' blood T cells. A single record per CDR3 protein comes from TCRdb applying MiXCR to the 5' RACE reads. This sample yields a few hundred thousand distinct CDR3 sequences, of which over 25% are seen a single time; 6.1% belongs to the top ten. Sequencing was performed on PBMCs. These TCRs come from a woman between 18 and 49 years old in good health. CDR3s include the opening cysteine and the closing phenylalanine or tryptophan. Each record gives: D gene, clone size, J gene, V gene, CDR3 DNA, CDR3 protein. The D gene is left open where the match is weak. Some rows mark clone size as missing; the rest say once, few, many or name a class of expanded clone.

>NA|NA|TRBJ1-1|TRBV5-6
TGTGCCAGCAGCTTTGATCAACATGTGAACACTGAAGCTTTCTTT
CASSFDQHVNTEAFF
>TRBD1|few|TRBJ1-2|TRBV4-3
TGCGCCAGCAGCCCTGATCGGGACAGAAAAGGCTACACCTTC
CASSPDRDRKGYTF
>TRBD1|few|TRBJ1-1|TRBV20-1
TGCAGTGCTGTCGGGACAGGGGCTACTGAAGCTTTCTTT
CSAVGTGATEAFF
>NA|NA|TRBJ2-7|TRBV3-1
TGTGCCAGCAGCCAAGGGAGCACTAGCTCCTACGAGCAGTACTTC
CASSQGSTSSYEQYF
>NA|few|TRBJ2-3|TRBV10-3
TGTGCCATCAGTGAGTCTGGCGGCCCCACAGATACGCGGTATTTT
CAISESGGPTDTRYF
>NA|few|TRBJ2-7|TRBV20-1
TGCAGTGCTAGAGATGGGGTTATCAGGGACGAGCAGTACTTC
CSARDGVIRDEQYF
>NA|NA|TRBJ2-2|TRBV7-2
TGTGCCAGCAGCTTAGTCGCTCGGGACTCCACCGGGGAGCTGTTTTTT
CASSLVARDSTGELFF
>TRBD1|once|TRBJ2-3|TRBV10-1
TGCGCCAGCAGTGATCGACAGGGGTCAGATACGCAGTATTTT
CASSDRQGSDTQYF
>TRBD2|few|TRBJ2-1|TRBV20-1
TGCAGTGCTATCCCGGGGGGAGAATTGGGTAATGAGCAGTTCTTC
CSAIPGGELGNEQFF
>NA|NA|TRBJ2-1|TRBV27
TGTGCCAGCAGGCCCCGGTTCGGGGTTGGGTCCTACAATGAGCAGTTCTTC
CASRPRFGVGSYNEQFF
>NA|NA|TRBJ1-5|TRBV6-5
TGTGCCAGCAGGTTAAAGGAATATAGCAATCAGCCCCAGCATTTT
CASRLKEYSNQPQHF